The TCR beta chain described here comes from a study of early T cells in non-severe SARS-CoV-2 infection (dated by TCRdb to about 2021). The study in broad terms: Bulk RNA from unsorted whole blood was used for TCR sequencing, so alpha and beta chains could not be paired.

From the germline V gene, CDR1 is SGHTA and CDR2 is FQGNSA. The germline V end is reduced by 6 bases and the J end by 4 bases; junction bases left unmatched: 1. The CDR3 has 12 amino acids, counting the end cysteine and phenylalanine. CDR3 DNA only is kept here, 36 bases in frame from base 1. Set within a cohort of healthcare workers in London, UK, this nested case-control study involved weekly PCR testing of nasopharyngeal swabs along with blood sampling. Healthcare workers were recruited during the week of the UK lockdown, between 23 and 31 March 2020, and followed weekly for up to about 15 weeks. Library generation was performed with 5' RACE. TCRdb shows the sequencer as NextSeq 500. Unique molecular identifiers were attached to individual cDNA molecules in the TCR library protocol so that sequencing error and PCR bias could be corrected. Both TCR alpha and beta chains were sequenced, and tight co-correlation was observed between alpha and beta sequence abundances in each sample. Per the source publication's procedure: Decombinator V4 was used to annotate the V gene, J gene and CDR3 of the TCR sequences. TCRs were defined as expanded if a significant change between any two time points was detected under a Poisson model with p below 0.0001. TCR abundances were normalised to the total number of TCRs sequenced per sample and were expressed as counts per million. MAIT TCRs were defined by TRAV1-2 paired with TRAJ12, TRAJ20 or TRAJ33, and iNKT TCRs by TRAV10 paired with TRAJ18. A search of VDJdb, accessed on 1 November 2021, was run for TCRs annotated to CMV, EBV and SARS-CoV-2, with TCRs annotated for multiple antigens excluded. In-frame beta chains were kept once TCRdb had trimmed the public reads at Q25 with fastp and called clones with MiXCR. Rows are combined by CDR3 protein, so each entry shows the most common genes and DNA. The authors' filters were not applied to this entry. In this sample the table shows some 42,000 distinct CDR3 sequences, around 6.3% of which occur a single time. The biggest ten clones account for about 7.8% of the sample.

General findings and caveats noted by the study authors: VDJdb matching was skewed toward anti-spike CD8 responses and likely underestimated virus-specific expansions by missing private and CD4 specificities.

Many counts were recorded for this clonotype. The clone's antigen remains unknown. No much larger clone exists at a distance of one base, and base qualities are not known. This specimen consisted of whole blood, obtained at baseline. Recombination linked TRBV7-2 to TRBJ2-3; TRBD2 fits 7 bases in the junction. This receptor was taken from an adult who was a healthcare worker with PCR-confirmed SARS-CoV-2 infection or an uninfected control (not recorded which). The DNA is TGTGCCAGCAGGGGGGGGTCAGATACGCAGTATTTT. Translated, this is CASRGGSDTQYF.